These 26 T cell receptor beta chains came from one sample sequenced in a study of T cell responses to AZD1222 COVID-19 vaccine. The method was immunoSEQ multiplex PCR; TCRdb's version includes in-frame clones alone and lacks a portion of them. The sample lists around 79,000 clones, around 88% occurring once. Sequencing used peripheral blood, obtained on day 0 of AZD1222 vaccination. These receptors all stem from an adult in good health.

The rearrangement uses TRBV19 and TRBJ1-4, with a weak D call TRBD1 (6 bases). The CDR3 is made up of 13 amino acids. Deletions cut 3 bases from V and 8 bases from J, with 10 bases between. CDR1 and CDR2 from the germline V gene are LNHDA and SQIVND (reference sequence). CDR3 sequence: CASSMGAGEKLFF. The CDR3 DNA reads TGTGCCAGTAGTATGGGGGCTGGGGAAAAACTGTTTTTT.

The chain links TRBV7-2 to TRBJ2-7; the D is unclear. This CDR3 is built from 12 residues. V was trimmed by 1 base and J by 4 bases, leaving 5 bases between them. Per the germline V gene, CDR1 is SGHTA and CDR2 is FQGNSA. The CDR3, as DNA: TGTGCCAGCAGCTTAGTGCTTTACGAGCAGTACTTC. It specifies CASSLVLYEQYF.

The rearrangement joins TRBV7-8 to TRBJ2-2, with unresolved D. Germline V gives CDR1 SGHVS, CDR2 FQNEAQ. Trimming shortened V by 0 bases and J by 4 bases, and 9 bases separated the two germline ends. The CDR3 runs to 15 residues. Here the CDR3 reads CASSLAADSTGELFF. The CDR3 DNA reads TGTGCCAGCAGCTTAGCGGCGGATAGCACCGGGGAGCTGTTTTTT.

This clone has a single count. The CDR3 DNA reads as TGTGCCAGTAGTTTCCTGGGGACAGGGGGCGGTGGCTACACCTTC. Encoded protein: CASSFLGTGGGGYTF. V gene TRBV19 combines with J gene TRBJ1-2; 12 bases are a match to TRBD1. V shed 5 bases, J shed 7 bases, and the junction held 8 bases outside the gene matches. CDR1 LNHDA and CDR2 SQIVND come from the germline V gene (reference sequence). The CDR3 extends over 15 amino acids. Full variable domain (outside the CDR3, taken from reference TRBV19 and TRBJ1-2): DGGITQSPKYLFRKEGQNVTLSCEQNLNHDAMYWYRQDPGQGLRLIYYSQIVNDFQKGDIAEGYSVSREKKESFPLTVTSAQKNPTAFYLCASSFLGTGGGGYTFGSGTRLTVV.

The genes are TRBV28 and TRBJ1-1, with TRBD1 matching 8 bases. Germline V CDR1 and CDR2: MDHEN, SYDVKM. The CDR3 has 15 residues. The V segment lost 4 bases and the J segment 1 base; nucleotides outside the gene matches: 5. The chain's CDR3 is CASSSTGGPNTEAFF. The CDR3 region has the DNA TGTGCCAGCAGTTCTACAGGGGGACCGAACACTGAAGCTTTCTTT. The variable domain in full, with the rest retrieved from reference TRBV28 and TRBJ1-1, is DVKVTQSSRYLVKRTGEKVFLECVQDMDHENMFWYRQDPGLGLRLIYFSYDVKMKEKGDIPEGYSVSREKKERFSLILESASTNQTSMYLCASSSTGGPNTEAFFGQGTRLTVV.

This sequence joins TRBV3-1 (or the pseudogene TRBV3-2) and TRBJ1-4, with unresolved D. The CDR3 runs to 12 residues. V gave up 3 bases and J gave up 7 bases, with 6 bases separating them. Germline lookup yields CDR1 LGHDT and CDR2 YNNKEL (reference sequence). The CDR3 sequence is CASSHHSEKLFF. CDR3 DNA sequence: TGTGCCAGCAGCCACCATAGTGAAAAACTGTTTTTT.

This clone was seen once. This chain connects TRBV10-1 to TRBJ2-2, with no clear D. The V and J ends lost 8 bases and 3 bases respectively, with 10 bases between them. Germline CDR1 WNHNN, CDR2 SYGVQD (reference sequence). The CDR3 covers 13 residues. Here the CDR3 reads CASLAPDTGELFF. CDR3 bases: TGCGCCAGCCTCGCGCCCGACACCGGGGAGCTGTTTTTT.

This clone appeared once. J is TRBJ2-7 and V is TRBV7-9, with TRBD1 as a possible D gene (5 bases). Looked up from germline, CDR1 is SEHNR and CDR2 is FQNEAQ (reference sequence). The V and J ends lost 2 bases and 2 bases respectively, with 19 bases between them. This CDR3 is built from 17 residues. The CDR3 loop reads CASSLTVDKGRPYEQYF. In DNA form, the CDR3 reads TGTGCCAGCAGCTTAACGGTCGACAAGGGGCGACCCTACGAGCAGTACTTC.

The rearrangement links TRBV19 to TRBJ1-1; no definite D call. This CDR3 comprises 14 residues. Trimming took 3 bases from V and 0 from J, leaving 8 bases between them. The germline V gene has CDR1 LNHDA and CDR2 SQIVND (reference sequence). The CDR3 here is CASSMQWMNTEAFF. CDR3 DNA sequence: TGTGCCAGTAGTATGCAGTGGATGAACACTGAAGCTTTCTTT. The full variable domain, its missing parts supplied by reference TRBV19 and TRBJ1-1, is DGGITQSPKYLFRKEGQNVTLSCEQNLNHDAMYWYRQDPGQGLRLIYYSQIVNDFQKGDIAEGYSVSREKKESFPLTVTSAQKNPTAFYLCASSMQWMNTEAFFGQGTRLTVV.

The V gene is TRBV2, the J gene TRBJ2-5; tentative D call: TRBD1 (5 bases). The CDR3 is 14 amino acids. V lost 5 bases to trimming and J lost 2 bases, with 12 bases between them. CDR1 is SNHLY and CDR2 is FYNNEI in the germline V gene. The CDR3 spells CASSKDSFQETQYF. In nucleotides, the CDR3 is TGTGCCAGCAGTAAAGACAGTTTTCAAGAGACCCAGTACTTC.

V is TRBV30 and J is TRBJ2-2; D tentatively fits TRBD1 or TRBD2 (5 bases each). From germline, CDR1 is GTSNPN and CDR2 SVGIG (reference sequence). This CDR3 is built from 15 residues. V dropped 0 bases and J dropped 3 bases, with 11 bases sitting between them. CDR3: CAWSVRGTYTGELFF. The CDR3 DNA is TGTGCCTGGAGTGTACGTGGGACCTACACCGGGGAGCTGTTTTTT.

The chain employs TRBV11-2 and TRBJ2-7, with 7 bases aligning to TRBD2. The CDR3 runs to 15 residues. Losses at the gene ends were 2 bases for V and 3 bases for J; bases not matched to a gene: 7. CDR1 SGHAT and CDR2 FQNNGV come from the germline V gene. This CDR3 is CASSLSGAGHYEQYF. CDR3 bases: TGTGCCAGCAGCTTAAGCGGGGCCGGCCACTACGAGCAGTACTTC. The complete variable domain, with remaining parts taken from reference TRBV11-2 and TRBJ2-7, reads EAGVAQSPRYKIIEKRQSVAFWCNPISGHATLYWYQQILGQGPKLLIQFQNNGVVDDSQLPKDRFSAERLKGVDSTLKIQPAKLEDSAVYLCASSLSGAGHYEQYFGPGTRLTVT.

The chain has TRBV3-1 (or the pseudogene TRBV3-2) and TRBJ2-3, with 13 positions matching TRBD2. Germline-derived CDR1 and CDR2 are LGHDT and YNNKEL (reference sequence). The CDR3 contains 19 residues. Losses at the gene ends were 3 bases for V and 1 base for J; bases not matched to a gene: 10. CDR3 loop: CASSHSRTSGRTGTDTQYF. CDR3 coding DNA: TGTGCCAGCAGCCACTCGAGGACTAGCGGGAGAACTGGCACAGATACGCAGTATTTT.

The rearrangement joins TRBV27 to TRBJ2-7; TRBD1 is a possible D gene (5 bases). The CDR3 is made up of 11 amino acids. V lost 5 bases to trimming and J lost 7 bases, with 9 bases between them. Germline assignment: CDR1 MNHEY and CDR2 SMNVEV (reference sequence). CDR3 coding DNA: TGTGCCAGCAGTAGCTACAGGGAGCAGTACTTC. Translated, it gives CASSSYREQYF.

The V gene is TRBV4-1, the J gene TRBJ2-2; 11 nucleotides align to TRBD2. Trimming took 1 base from V and 5 from J; bases not matched to a gene: 3. Germline lookup yields CDR1 MGHRA and CDR2 YSYEKL. This CDR3 is 16 amino acids long. The CDR3 nucleotides read TGCGCCAGCAGCCAAGGGGGACTAGCGGTTACCGGGGAGCTGTTTTTT. It specifies CASSQGGLAVTGELFF.

With regard to this clone: At the DNA level, this CDR3 is encoded by other sequences in the same sample as well. The gene calls are TRBV6-2 or TRBV6-3 and TRBJ1-2; D remains unclear. V was shortened by 2 bases and J by 2 bases, with 6 bases between the two germline ends. Per germline, CDR1 MNHEY and CDR2 SVGEGT. The length of the CDR3 is 13 residues. Here the CDR3 reads CASSYTGNYGYTF. The CDR3 bases are TGTGCCAGCAGTTACACGGGGAACTATGGCTACACCTTC.

The rearrangement links TRBV3-1 (or the pseudogene TRBV3-2) to TRBJ1-4; D perhaps matches TRBD1 (6 bases). Looked up from germline, CDR1 is LGHDT and CDR2 is YNNKEL (reference sequence). The CDR3 consists of 13 residues. The germline V and J ends were trimmed by 3 bases and 8 bases, with 10 bases remaining between them. The CDR3 loop is CASSHLGGEKLFF. The CDR3 bases are TGTGCCAGCAGCCACCTAGGGGGGGAAAAACTGTTTTTT.

The CDR3 DNA follows: TGCAGCCCCCCCGATGGCTACACCTTC. Protein: CSPPDGYTF. This rearrangement joins TRBV20-1 to TRBJ1-2; no reliable D call. CDR3 length: 9 residues. Germline CDR1 DFQATT, CDR2 SNEGSKA (reference sequence).

The V call is TRBV24-1, the J call TRBJ1-2, with D tentatively TRBD1 (6 bases). Germline-derived CDR1 and CDR2 are KGHDR and SFDVKD. V was trimmed by 3 bases and J by 8 bases, leaving 12 bases between them. CDR3 length: 13 residues. CDR3 in DNA: TGTGCCACCAGTGATCACTACAGGGTCGGCTACACCTTC. This gives the protein CATSDHYRVGYTF.

The chain's CDR3 is CASSARDRGHYEQYF. The CDR3 DNA is TGCGCCAGCAGCGCCCGGGACAGGGGCCACTACGAGCAGTACTTC. This chain connects TRBV4-3 to TRBJ2-7, with 10 bases fitting TRBD1. The CDR3 is 15 residues long. Germline V CDR1 and CDR2: LGHNA, YSLEER. V lost 5 bases, J lost 3 bases, and 7 bases stayed unmatched.

This sequence joins TRBV21-1 and TRBJ2-7; the D call in the table, TRBD1, was not verified against the DNA. TRBV21-1 is flagged as a pseudogene. The CDR3 totals 16 residues. CDR3 in amino acids: CASSKEVDRYSYEQYF. CDR3 nucleotides: TGTGCCAGCAGCAAAGAAGTGGACAGGTACTCCTACGAGCAGTACTTC.

The V gene is TRBV7-9, the J gene TRBJ1-1; tentative D call: TRBD1 (6 bases). CDR1 is SEHNR, CDR2 FQNEAQ, per germline (reference sequence). The CDR3 has 14 residues. The ends were cut back, 3 bases at V and 1 base at J, with 9 bases in the middle. This chain's CDR3 is CASSLGHQNTEAFF. The CDR3 region has the DNA TGTGCCAGCAGCTTGGGACACCAGAACACTGAAGCTTTCTTT.

The chain has TRBV2 and TRBJ1-6, with 11 bases fitting TRBD1. This CDR3 region has 14 residues. J lost 8 bases, V lost 5 bases, and 2 bases had no gene match. CDR1 is SNHLY, CDR2 FYNNEI, per germline. The CDR3 region is CASSLGQGDSPLHF. In DNA, the CDR3 is TGTGCCAGCAGTTTGGGACAGGGGGATTCACCCCTCCACTTT.

This clone showed up just a few times. V gene TRBV5-4 combines with J gene TRBJ2-7, with 9 bases aligning to TRBD1. Trimming took 3 bases from V and 5 from J; bases not matched to a gene: 12. The germline V gene encodes CDR1 SGHNT and CDR2 YYREEE (reference sequence). The CDR3 has 16 residues. The CDR3 protein is CASSSTSGQGFHEQYF. DNA for the CDR3: TGTGCCAGCAGCTCGACGTCGGGACAGGGTTTCCACGAGCAGTACTTC.

The gene calls are TRBV13 and TRBJ2-2, with TRBD1 matching 9 bases. J was trimmed by 6 bases and V by 5 bases; bases with no gene match: 4. In germline, CDR1 is PRHDT, CDR2 FYEKMQ (reference sequence). CDR3 length: 14 amino acids. CDR3 coding DNA: TGTGCCAGCAGCAAGACAGGGGGTTCCGGGGAGCTGTTTTTT. It is translated as CASSKTGGSGELFF.

This clone has more than one count but fewer than ten. This sequence joins TRBV5-5 and TRBJ1-2; D remains unclear. This CDR3 spans 13 amino acids. Germline loops: CDR1 SGHKS, CDR2 YYEKEE (reference sequence). V was shortened by 0 bases and J by 3 bases, with 6 bases between the two germline ends. CDR3 sequence: CASSLAGDYGYTF. CDR3 bases: TGTGCCAGCAGCTTGGCCGGGGACTATGGCTACACCTTC.